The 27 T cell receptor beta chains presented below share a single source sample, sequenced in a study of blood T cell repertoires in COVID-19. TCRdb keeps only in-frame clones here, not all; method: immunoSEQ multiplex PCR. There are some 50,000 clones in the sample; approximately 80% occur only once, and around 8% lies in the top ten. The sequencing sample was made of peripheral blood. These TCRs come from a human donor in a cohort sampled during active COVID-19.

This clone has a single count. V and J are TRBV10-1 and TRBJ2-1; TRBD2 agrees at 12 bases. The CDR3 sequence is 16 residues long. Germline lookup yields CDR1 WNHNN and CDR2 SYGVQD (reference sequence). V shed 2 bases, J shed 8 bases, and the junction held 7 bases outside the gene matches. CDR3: CASSEGLAGGLDEQFF. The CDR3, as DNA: TGCGCCAGCAGTGAGGGGCTAGCGGGAGGGTTGGATGAGCAGTTCTTC.

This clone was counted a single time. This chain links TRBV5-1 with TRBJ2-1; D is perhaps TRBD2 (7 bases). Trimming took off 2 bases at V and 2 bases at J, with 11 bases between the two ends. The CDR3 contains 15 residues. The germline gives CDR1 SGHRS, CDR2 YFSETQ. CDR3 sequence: CASSLSGTTYNEQFF. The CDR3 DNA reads TGCGCCAGCAGCTTAAGCGGGACAACCTACAATGAGCAGTTCTTC. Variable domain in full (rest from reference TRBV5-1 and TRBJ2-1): KAGVTQTPRYLIKTRGQQVTLSCSPISGHRSVSWYQQTPGQGLQFLFEYFSETQRNKGNFPGRFSGRQFSNSRSEMNVSTLELGDSALYLCASSLSGTTYNEQFFGPGTRLTVL.

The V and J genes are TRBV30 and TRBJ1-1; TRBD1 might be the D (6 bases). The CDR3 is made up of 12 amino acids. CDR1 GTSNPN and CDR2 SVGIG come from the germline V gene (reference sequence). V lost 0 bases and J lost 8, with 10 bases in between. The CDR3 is CAWSVEGVEAFF. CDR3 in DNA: TGTGCCTGGAGTGTAGAGGGGGTGGAAGCTTTCTTT.

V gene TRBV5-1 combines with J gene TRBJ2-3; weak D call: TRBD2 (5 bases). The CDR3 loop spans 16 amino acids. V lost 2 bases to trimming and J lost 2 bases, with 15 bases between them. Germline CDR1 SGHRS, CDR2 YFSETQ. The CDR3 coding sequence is TGCGCCAGCAGCTTCTTGAGGGAGACAACCACAGATACGCAGTATTTT. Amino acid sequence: CASSFLRETTTDTQYF.

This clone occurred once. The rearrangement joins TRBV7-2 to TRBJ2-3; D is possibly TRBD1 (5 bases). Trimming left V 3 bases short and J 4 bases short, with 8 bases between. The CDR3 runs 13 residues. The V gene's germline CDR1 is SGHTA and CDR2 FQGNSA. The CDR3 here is CASSFSGSDTQYF. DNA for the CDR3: TGTGCCAGCAGCTTCTCAGGGTCAGATACGCAGTATTTT.

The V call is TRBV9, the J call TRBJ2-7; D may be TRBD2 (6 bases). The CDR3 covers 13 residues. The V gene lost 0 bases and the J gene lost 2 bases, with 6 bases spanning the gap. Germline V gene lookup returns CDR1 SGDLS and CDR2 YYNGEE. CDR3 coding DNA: TGTGCCAGCAGCGTAGGCGGGACCTACGAGCAGTACTTC. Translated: CASSVGGTYEQYF.

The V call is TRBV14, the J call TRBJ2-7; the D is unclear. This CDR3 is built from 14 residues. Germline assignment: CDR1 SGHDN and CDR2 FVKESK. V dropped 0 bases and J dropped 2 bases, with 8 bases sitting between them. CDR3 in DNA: TGTGCCAGCAGCCAAGATCAACTTACCTACGAGCAGTACTTC. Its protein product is CASSQDQLTYEQYF.

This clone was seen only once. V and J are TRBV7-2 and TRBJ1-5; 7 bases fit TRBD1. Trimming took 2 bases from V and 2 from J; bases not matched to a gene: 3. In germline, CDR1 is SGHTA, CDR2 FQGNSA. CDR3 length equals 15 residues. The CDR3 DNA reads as TGTGCCAGCAGCTTACAGGGGGATCGCAATCAGCCCCAGCATTTT. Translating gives CASSLQGDRNQPQHF.

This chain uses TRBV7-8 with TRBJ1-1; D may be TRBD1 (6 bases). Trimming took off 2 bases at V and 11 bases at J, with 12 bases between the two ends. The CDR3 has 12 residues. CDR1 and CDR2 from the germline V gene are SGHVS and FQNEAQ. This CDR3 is CASSLTAGVAFF. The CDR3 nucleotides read TGTGCCAGCAGCTTAACGGCAGGGGTGGCTTTCTTT.

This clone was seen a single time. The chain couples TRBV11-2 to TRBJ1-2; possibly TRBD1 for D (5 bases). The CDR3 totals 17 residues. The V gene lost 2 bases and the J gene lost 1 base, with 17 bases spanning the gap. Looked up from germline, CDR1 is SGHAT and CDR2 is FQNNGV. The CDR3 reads CASSLYPAGSHNYGYTF. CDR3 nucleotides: TGTGCCAGCAGCTTATACCCCGCAGGGTCGCATAACTATGGCTACACCTTC.

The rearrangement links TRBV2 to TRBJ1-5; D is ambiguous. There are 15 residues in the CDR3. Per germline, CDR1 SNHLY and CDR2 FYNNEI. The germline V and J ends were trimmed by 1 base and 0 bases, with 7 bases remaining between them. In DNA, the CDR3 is TGTGCCAGCAGTGAAGGAGGCTATAGCAATCAGCCCCAGCATTTT. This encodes CASSEGGYSNQPQHF. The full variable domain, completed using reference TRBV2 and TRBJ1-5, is EPEVTQTPSHQVTQMGQEVILRCVPISNHLYFYWYRQILGQKVEFLVSFYNNEISEKSEIFDDQFSVERPDGSNFTLKIRSTKLEDSAMYFCASSEGGYSNQPQHFGDGTRLSIL.

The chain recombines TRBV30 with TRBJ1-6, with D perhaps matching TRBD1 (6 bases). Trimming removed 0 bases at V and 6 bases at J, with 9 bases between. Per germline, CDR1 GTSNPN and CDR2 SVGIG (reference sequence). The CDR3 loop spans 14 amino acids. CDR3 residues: CAWSVNRANSPLHF. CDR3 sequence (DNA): TGTGCCTGGAGTGTAAACAGGGCTAATTCACCCCTCCACTTT.

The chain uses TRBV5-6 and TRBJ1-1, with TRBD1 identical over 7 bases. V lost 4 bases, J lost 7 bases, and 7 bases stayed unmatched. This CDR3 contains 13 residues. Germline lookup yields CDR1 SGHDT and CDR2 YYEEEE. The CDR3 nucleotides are TGTGCCAGCAGCCCGGGGCAGGGGGTTGAAGCTTTCTTT. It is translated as CASSPGQGVEAFF. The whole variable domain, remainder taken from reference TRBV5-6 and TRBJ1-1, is DAGVTQSPTHLIKTRGQQVTLRCSPKSGHDTVSWYQQALGQGPQFIFQYYEEEERQRGNFPDRFSGHQFPNYSSELNVNALLLGDSALYLCASSPGQGVEAFFGQGTRLTVV.

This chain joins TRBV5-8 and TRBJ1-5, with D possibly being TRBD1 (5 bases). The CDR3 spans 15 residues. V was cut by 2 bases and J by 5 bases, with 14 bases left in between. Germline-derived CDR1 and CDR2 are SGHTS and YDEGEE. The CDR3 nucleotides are TGTGCCAGCAGCTTTCCAAACAGGTACGATCAGCCCCAGCATTTT. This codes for CASSFPNRYDQPQHF.

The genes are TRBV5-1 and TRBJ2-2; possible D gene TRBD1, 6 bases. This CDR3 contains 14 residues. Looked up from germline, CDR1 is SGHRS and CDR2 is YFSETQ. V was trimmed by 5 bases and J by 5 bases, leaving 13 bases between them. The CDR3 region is CASSGGDSTGELFF. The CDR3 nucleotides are TGCGCCAGCAGTGGGGGCGACAGTACCGGGGAGCTGTTTTTT.

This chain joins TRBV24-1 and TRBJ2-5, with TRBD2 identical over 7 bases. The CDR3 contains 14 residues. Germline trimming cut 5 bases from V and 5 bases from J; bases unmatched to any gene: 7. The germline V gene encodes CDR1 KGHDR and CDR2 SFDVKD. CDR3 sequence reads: CATSGGGSSETQYF. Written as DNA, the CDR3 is TGTGCCACCAGTGGTGGCGGGAGCAGTGAGACCCAGTACTTC.

The chain's CDR3 is CASSAAGGPTDTQYF. CDR3 coding DNA: TGTGCCAGCAGCGCAGCGGGAGGGCCCACAGATACGCAGTATTTT. The chain recombines TRBV7-3 with TRBJ2-3, with 10 bases that match TRBD2. In germline, CDR1 is SGHTA, CDR2 FQGTGA. Germline trimming cut 5 bases from V and 2 bases from J; bases unmatched to any gene: 4. The CDR3 is 15 amino acids. The full variable domain, its missing parts supplied by reference TRBV7-3 and TRBJ2-3, is GAGVSQTPSNKVTEKGKYVELRCDPISGHTALYWYRQSLGQGPEFLIYFQGTGAADDSGLPNDRFFAVRPEGSVSTLKIQRTERGDSAVYLCASSAAGGPTDTQYFGPGTRLTVL.

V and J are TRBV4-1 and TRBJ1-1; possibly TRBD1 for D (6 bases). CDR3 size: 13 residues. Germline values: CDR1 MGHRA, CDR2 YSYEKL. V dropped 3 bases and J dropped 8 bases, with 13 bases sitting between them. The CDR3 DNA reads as TGCGCCAGCAGCCATCCCACCGGGACAGAAGCTTTCTTT. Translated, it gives CASSHPTGTEAFF.

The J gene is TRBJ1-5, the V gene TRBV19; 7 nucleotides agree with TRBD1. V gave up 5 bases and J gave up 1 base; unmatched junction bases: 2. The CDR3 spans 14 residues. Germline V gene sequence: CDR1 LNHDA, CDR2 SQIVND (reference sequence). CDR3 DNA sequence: TGTGCCAGTAGTGTACAGGGGAGCAATCAGCCCCAGCATTTT. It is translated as CASSVQGSNQPQHF.

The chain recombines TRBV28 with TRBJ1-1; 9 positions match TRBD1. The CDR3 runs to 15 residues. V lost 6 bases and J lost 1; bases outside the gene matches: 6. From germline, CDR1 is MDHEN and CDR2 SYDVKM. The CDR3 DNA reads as TGTGCCAGCAGCCTCGGACAGGGGAGGAACACTGAAGCTTTCTTT. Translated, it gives CASSLGQGRNTEAFF.

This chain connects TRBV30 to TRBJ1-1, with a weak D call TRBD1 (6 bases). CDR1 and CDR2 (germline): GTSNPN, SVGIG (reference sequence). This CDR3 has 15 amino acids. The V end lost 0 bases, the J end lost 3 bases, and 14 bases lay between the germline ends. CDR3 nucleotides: TGTGCCTGGAGTGTGGGGACAAGGTTGGACACTGAAGCTTTCTTT. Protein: CAWSVGTRLDTEAFF. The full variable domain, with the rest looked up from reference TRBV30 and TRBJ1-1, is SQTIHQWPATLVQPVGSPLSLECTVEGTSNPNLYWYRQAAGRGLQLLFYSVGIGQISSEVPQNLSASRPQDRQFILSSKKLLLSDSGFYLCAWSVGTRLDTEAFFGQGTRLTVV.

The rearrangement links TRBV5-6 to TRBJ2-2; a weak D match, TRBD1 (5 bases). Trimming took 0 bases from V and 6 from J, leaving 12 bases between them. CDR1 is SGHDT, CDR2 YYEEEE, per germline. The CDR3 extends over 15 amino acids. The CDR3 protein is CASSLDRISPGELFF. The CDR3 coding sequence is TGTGCCAGCAGCTTGGACAGGATATCCCCCGGGGAGCTGTTTTTT.

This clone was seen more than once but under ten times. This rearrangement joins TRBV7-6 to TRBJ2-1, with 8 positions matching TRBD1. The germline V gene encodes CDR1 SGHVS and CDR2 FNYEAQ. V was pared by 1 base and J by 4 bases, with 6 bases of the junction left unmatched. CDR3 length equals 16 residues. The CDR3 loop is CASSLVTGGLYNEQFF. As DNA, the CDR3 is TGTGCCAGCAGCTTAGTTACAGGGGGATTGTACAATGAGCAGTTCTTC.

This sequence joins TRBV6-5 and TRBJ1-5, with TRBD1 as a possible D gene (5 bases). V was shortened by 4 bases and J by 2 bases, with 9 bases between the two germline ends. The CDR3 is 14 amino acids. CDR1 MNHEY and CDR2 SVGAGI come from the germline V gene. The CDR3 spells CASSSGGGNQPQHF. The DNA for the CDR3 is TGTGCCAGCAGTTCCGGGGGTGGCAATCAGCCCCAGCATTTT.

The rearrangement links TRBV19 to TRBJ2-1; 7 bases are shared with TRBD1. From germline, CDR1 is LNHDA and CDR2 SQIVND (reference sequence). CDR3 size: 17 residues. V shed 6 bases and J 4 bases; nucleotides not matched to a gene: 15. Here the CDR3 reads CASSGTRQGVGYNEQFF. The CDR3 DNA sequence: TGTGCCAGTAGCGGAACTCGACAGGGTGTAGGTTACAATGAGCAGTTCTTC.

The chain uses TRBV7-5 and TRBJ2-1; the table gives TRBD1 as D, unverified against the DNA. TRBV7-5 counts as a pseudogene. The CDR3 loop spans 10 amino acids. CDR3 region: CARTRNEQFF. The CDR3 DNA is TGTGCCAGAACCAGAAATGAGCAGTTCTTC.

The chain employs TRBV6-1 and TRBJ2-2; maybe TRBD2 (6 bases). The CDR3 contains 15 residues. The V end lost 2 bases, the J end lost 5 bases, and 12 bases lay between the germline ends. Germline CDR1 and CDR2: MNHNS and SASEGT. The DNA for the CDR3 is TGTGCCAGCAGTGAAAGGAGGGTAGGGACCGGGGAGCTGTTTTTT. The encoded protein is CASSERRVGTGELFF.